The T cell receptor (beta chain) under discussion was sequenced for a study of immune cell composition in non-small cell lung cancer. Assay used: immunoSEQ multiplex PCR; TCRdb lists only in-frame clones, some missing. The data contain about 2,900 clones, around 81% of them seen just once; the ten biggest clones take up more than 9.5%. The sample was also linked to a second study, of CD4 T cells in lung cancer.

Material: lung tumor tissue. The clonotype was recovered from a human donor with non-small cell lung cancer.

CDR3 sequence reads: CASSISSGSLNEQFF. CDR3 DNA: TGTGCCAGTAGTATTTCAAGCGGTTCTTTAAATGAGCAGTTCTTC. This chain links TRBV19 with TRBJ2-1; a weak D match, TRBD2 (5 bases). The CDR3 totals 15 residues. Germline V gene data show CDR1 as LNHDA and CDR2 as SQIVND (reference sequence). Trimming removed 3 bases at V and 7 bases at J, with 16 bases between.